This TCR beta chain was sequenced for a study of blood T cell repertoires in COVID-19. Study-wide background: The United States, Italy and Spain were the sources of the acute and convalescent COVID-19 samples.

CDR1 LGHDT and CDR2 YNNKEL come from the germline V gene (reference sequence). V gave up 6 bases and J gave up 7 bases, with 10 bases separating them. There are 12 residues in the CDR3. Original processing notes: How many nucleated cells were present was estimated from reference gene primer amplification. Using immunoSEQ multiplex PCR, the repertoire was profiled, and TCRdb retains in-frame clones only, with some absent. V and J calls and clone size are given by that table; D and trimming were obtained from the DNA. The data show about 160,000 clones, around four fifths seen once. V is TRBV3-1 (or the pseudogene TRBV3-2) and J is TRBJ2-1; D remains unclear. This clonotype was sampled from a woman aged 45-60 years in a cohort exposed to, infected with or recovered from COVID-19 (not recorded which). Sequenced sample: PBMCs or T cells enriched from blood (not recorded which). CDR3 residues: CASRGARNEQFF. In nucleotides, the CDR3 is TGTGCCAGCAGAGGAGCACGGAATGAGCAGTTCTTC.